The rows below give T cell receptor beta chains drawn from one sample of a study of PD-L1 blockade in urothelial cancer. Libraries were prepared by immunoSEQ multiplex PCR; TCRdb keeps only in-frame clonotypes and omits some of them. The table shows 20,000 to 25,000 clones, with 87% occurring only once. This sample comprised PBMCs, obtained around atezolizumab (anti-PD-L1) treatment. The receptors come from a man between 45 and 60 years old with urothelial cancer. The CDR3 runs from the conserved cysteine through the conserved F or W. D genes are given only for firm matches.

V gene,D gene,J gene,CDR3 protein,CDR3 DNA
TRBV5-1,NA,TRBJ1-4,CASSFGGAGTNEKLFF,TGCGCCAGCAGCTTTGGGGGGGCCGGAACTAATGAAAAACTGTTTTTT
TRBV9,TRBD1,TRBJ2-7,CASSPSDRGNEQYF,TGTGCCAGCAGCCCCTCAGACAGGGGCAACGAGCAGTACTTC
TRBV28,NA,TRBJ2-7,CASSFWAPRGVYEQYF,TGTGCCAGCAGTTTTTGGGCCCCCCGCGGGGTCTACGAGCAGTACTTC
TRBV4-3,NA,TRBJ2-5,CASSQDRERGGDQETQYF,TGCGCCAGCAGCCAAGATCGGGAAAGGGGGGGGGACCAAGAGACCCAGTACTTC
TRBV6-5,TRBD1,TRBJ1-2,CASRRQGDGYGYTF,TGTGCCAGCAGAAGACAGGGTGACGGGTATGGCTACACCTTC
TRBV15,TRBD2,TRBJ2-3,CATSRDTGSGLPRTDTQYF,TGTGCCACCAGCAGAGATACGGGTAGCGGGTTGCCCCGCACAGATACGCAGTATTTT
TRBV6-1,NA,TRBJ2-3,CASSDGLGDTQYF,TGTGCCAGCAGTGACGGACTCGGGGATACGCAGTATTTT
TRBV5-6,TRBD1,TRBJ2-7,CASSLPGGGYEQYF,TGTGCCAGCAGCTTACCAGGGGGCGGCTACGAGCAGTACTTC
TRBV6-5,NA,TRBJ2-4,CASSYSKQGSNIQYF,TGTGCCAGCAGTTACTCGAAACAGGGATCAAACATTCAGTACTTC
TRBV30,TRBD1,TRBJ1-2,CAWDPTGANYGYTF,TGTGCCTGGGACCCGACAGGGGCTAACTATGGCTACACCTTC
TRBV19,TRBD1,TRBJ2-2,CASTVTGSTGELFF,TGTGCCAGTACTGTGACAGGGAGCACCGGGGAGCTGTTTTTT
TRBV2,NA,TRBJ2-1,CASTPNLGSRSYNEQFF,TGTGCCAGCACCCCAAATCTCGGGAGCAGGTCCTACAATGAGCAGTTCTTC
TRBV5-3,NA,TRBJ2-1,CARSRERDSYNEQFF,TGTGCCAGAAGCCGGGAGAGGGACTCCTACAATGAGCAGTTCTTC
TRBV7-9,NA,TRBJ2-5,CASSPGLHQETQYF,TGTGCCAGCAGCCCCGGACTACATCAAGAGACCCAGTACTTC
TRBV7-6,TRBD1,TRBJ2-7,CASSATGTVYEQYF,TGTGCCAGCAGCGCTACGGGGACAGTCTACGAGCAGTACTTC
TRBV6-5,TRBD1,TRBJ2-4,CASSYSVGQGNIQYF,TGTGCCAGCAGTTACTCGGTGGGACAGGGTAACATTCAGTACTTC
TRBV7-3,TRBD1,TRBJ2-5,CASSLGGQGETQYF,TGTGCCAGCAGCTTGGGGGGACAGGGGGAGACCCAGTACTTC
TRBV11-2,NA,TRBJ1-2,CASSFQGRNGYTF,TGTGCCAGCAGCTTTCAGGGGAGAAATGGCTACACCTTC
TRBV30,NA,TRBJ1-2,CAWIGVSYGYTF,TGTGCCTGGATCGGGGTTAGCTATGGCTACACCTTC